Presented here are 3 T cell receptor beta chains from one specimen sequenced in a study of cytomegalovirus exposure and HLA in healthy donors. Amplification used 60 Vbeta primers and 13 Jbeta primers. Some clones are missing from TCRdb's copy, which holds only in-frame ones; the method was immunoSEQ multiplex PCR. The table includes tens of thousands of clones, 62% detected once. The sequenced sample consisted of PBMCs. The source of these receptors is a male donor in good health and CMV-seropositive.

J is TRBJ2-1 and V is TRBV6-1; 11 positions match TRBD2. With 4 bases clipped from V and 8 bases from J, the junction kept 13 bases outside the gene matches. CDR1 and CDR2 (germline): MNHNS, SASEGT. The CDR3 has 17 amino acids. CDR3 DNA sequence: TGTGCCAGCAGTGGAAAAAAGACTAGCGGGGTTTTAGATGAGCAGTTCTTC. The encoded protein is CASSGKKTSGVLDEQFF.

The chain links TRBV6-5 to TRBJ2-1, with 9 bases aligning to TRBD1. Per germline, CDR1 MNHEY and CDR2 SVGAGI. CDR3 length equals 14 residues. With V trimmed by 6 bases and J by 7 bases, 7 bases remained unmatched. This CDR3 reads CASRPGQGMNEQFF. Here the CDR3 DNA reads TGTGCCAGCAGACCGGGACAGGGTATGAATGAGCAGTTCTTC.

The chain has TRBV28 and TRBJ2-3, with D maybe TRBD2 (5 bases). The V end lost 2 bases, the J end lost 3 bases, and 12 bases lay between the germline ends. The CDR3 covers 15 residues. Germline CDR1 is MDHEN and CDR2 is SYDVKM. The CDR3 region has the DNA TGTGCCAGCAGTTTAAGAGGGAAAGGGACAGATACGCAGTATTTT. This gives the protein CASSLRGKGTDTQYF.